This TCR beta chain is drawn from a study of OX40 agonist ivuxolimab in advanced cancers. Background on the study: Hepatocellular carcinoma, melanoma, renal cell or head and neck cancer was diagnosed in the dose-escalation patients.

TCRdb's table, derived via immunoSEQ multiplex PCR, lists solely in-frame clones and lacks some. The sample contains 45,000 to 65,000 clones, about four fifths of which appear only once. Germline V gene sequence: CDR1 SNHLY, CDR2 FYNNEI. There are 18 residues in the CDR3. The V gene end was trimmed by 6 bases and the J gene end by 0 bases; junction bases not matched to a gene: 9. The receptor comes from an adult with an advanced solid tumor such as melanoma, head and neck, liver or kidney cancer. The chain joins TRBV2 to TRBJ1-5; 12 positions match TRBD1. The source material was CD4+ or CD8+ T cells sorted from blood, sampled in a trial of the OX40 agonist ivuxolimab. The CDR3 spells CASRTGTGGAGSNQPQHF. The CDR3 bases are TGTGCCAGCAGGACCGGGACAGGGGGCGCAGGTAGCAATCAGCCCCAGCATTTT.